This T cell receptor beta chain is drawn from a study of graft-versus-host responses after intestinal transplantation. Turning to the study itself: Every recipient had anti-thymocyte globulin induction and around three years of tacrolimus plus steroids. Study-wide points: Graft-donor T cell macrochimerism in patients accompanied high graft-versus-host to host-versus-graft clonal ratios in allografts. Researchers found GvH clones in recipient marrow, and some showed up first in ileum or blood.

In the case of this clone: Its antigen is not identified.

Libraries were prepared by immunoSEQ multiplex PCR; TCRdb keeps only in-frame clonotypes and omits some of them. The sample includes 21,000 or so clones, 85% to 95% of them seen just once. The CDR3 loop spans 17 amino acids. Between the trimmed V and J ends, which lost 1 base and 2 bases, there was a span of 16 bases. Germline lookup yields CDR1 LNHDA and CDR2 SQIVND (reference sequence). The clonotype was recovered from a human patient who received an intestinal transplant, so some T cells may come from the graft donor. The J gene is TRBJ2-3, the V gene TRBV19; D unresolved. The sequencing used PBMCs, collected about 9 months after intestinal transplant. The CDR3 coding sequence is TGTGCCAGTAGTATAGGGTTGATAGAATCGTCCACAGATACGCAGTATTTT. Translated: CASSIGLIESSTDTQYF.